This TCR beta chain was obtained from a study of early T cells in non-severe SARS-CoV-2 infection. Turning to the study itself: Bulk RNA from unsorted whole blood was sequenced; chains were unpaired.

This clonotype was picked up many times. What it recognizes is unknown. Individual cDNA molecules carried attached unique molecular identifiers. Using its own MiXCR run on the 5' RACE reads, TCRdb lists one record per CDR3 protein. This table has fewer than 30,000 distinct CDR3 sequences, 9% to 10% appearing once. The V end lost 2 bases, the J end lost 0 bases, and 18 bases lay between the germline ends. This CDR3 comprises 17 residues. Germline V gene data show CDR1 as DFQATT and CDR2 as SNEGSKA (reference sequence). The study, taken as a whole, reports: The VDJdb matching leaned toward anti-spike CD8 responses and overlooked private and CD4 specificities.

Sequenced: whole blood. The V gene is TRBV20-1, the J gene TRBJ2-3; D gene unclear. This clonotype was sampled from an adult who was a healthcare worker with PCR-confirmed SARS-CoV-2 infection or an uninfected control (not recorded which). In nucleotides, the CDR3 is TGCAGTGCTAGAACGGGTCTCAGAATCACTAGCACAGATACGCAGTATTTT. It translates to CSARTGLRITSTDTQYF.